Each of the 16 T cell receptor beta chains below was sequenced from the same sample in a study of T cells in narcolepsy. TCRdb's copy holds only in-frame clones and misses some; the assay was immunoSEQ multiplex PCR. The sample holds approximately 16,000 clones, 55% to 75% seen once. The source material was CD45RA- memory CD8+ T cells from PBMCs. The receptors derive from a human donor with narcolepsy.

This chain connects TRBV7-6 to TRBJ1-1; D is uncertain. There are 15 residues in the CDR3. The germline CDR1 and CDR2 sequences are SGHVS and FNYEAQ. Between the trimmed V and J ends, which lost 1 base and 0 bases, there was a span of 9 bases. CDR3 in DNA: TGTGCCAGCAGCTTAGGTCAGCAAATGAACACTGAAGCTTTCTTT. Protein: CASSLGQQMNTEAFF. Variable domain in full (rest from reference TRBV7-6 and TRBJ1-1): GAGVSQSPRYKVTKRGQDVALRCDPISGHVSLYWYRQALGQGPEFLTYFNYEAQQDKSGLPNDRFSAERPEGSISTLTIQRTEQRDSAMYRCASSLGQQMNTEAFFGQGTRLTVV.

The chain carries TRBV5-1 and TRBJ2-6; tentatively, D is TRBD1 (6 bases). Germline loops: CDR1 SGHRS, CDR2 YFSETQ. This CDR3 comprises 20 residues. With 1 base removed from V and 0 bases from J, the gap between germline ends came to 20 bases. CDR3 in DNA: TGCGCCAGCAGCTTGTTCGCGAGGGCCAGGGGTATCTCTGGGGCCAACGTCCTGACTTTC. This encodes CASSLFARARGISGANVLTF.

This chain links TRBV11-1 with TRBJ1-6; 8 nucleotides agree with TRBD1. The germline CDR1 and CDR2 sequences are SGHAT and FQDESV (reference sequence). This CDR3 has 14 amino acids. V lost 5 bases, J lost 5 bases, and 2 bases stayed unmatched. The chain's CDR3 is CASSRTGNNSPLHF. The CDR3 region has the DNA TGTGCCAGCAGCCGGACAGGGAATAATTCACCCCTCCACTTT.

The CDR3 loop reads CASSRRGREYYEQYF. In DNA, the CDR3 is TGTGCCAGCAGCCGGAGGGGGCGGGAGTACTACGAGCAGTACTTC. This chain links TRBV5-5 with TRBJ2-7; D possibly matches TRBD1 or TRBD2 (7 bases each). V dropped 4 bases and J dropped 3 bases, with 17 bases sitting between them. The CDR3 is 15 amino acids. The V gene's germline CDR1 is SGHKS and CDR2 YYEKEE (reference sequence).

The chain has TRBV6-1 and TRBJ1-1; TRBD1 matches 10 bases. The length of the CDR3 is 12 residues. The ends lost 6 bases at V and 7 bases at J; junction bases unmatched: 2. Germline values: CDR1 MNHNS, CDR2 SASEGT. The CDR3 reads CASSRTGGEAFF. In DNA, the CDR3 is TGTGCCAGCAGCCGGACAGGGGGTGAAGCTTTCTTT.

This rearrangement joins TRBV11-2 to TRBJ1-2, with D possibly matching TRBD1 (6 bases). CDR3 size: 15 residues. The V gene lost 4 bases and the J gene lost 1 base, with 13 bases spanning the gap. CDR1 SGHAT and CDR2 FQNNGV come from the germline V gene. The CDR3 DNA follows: TGTGCCAGCAGCTGGGGGAGGGGGAGTAACTATGGCTACACCTTC. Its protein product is CASSWGRGSNYGYTF.

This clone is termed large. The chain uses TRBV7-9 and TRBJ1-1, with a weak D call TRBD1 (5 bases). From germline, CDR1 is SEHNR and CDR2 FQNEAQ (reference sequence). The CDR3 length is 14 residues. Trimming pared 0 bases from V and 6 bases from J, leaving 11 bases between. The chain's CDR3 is CASSLASSGAEAFF. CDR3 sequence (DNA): TGTGCCAGCAGCTTAGCTTCATCGGGGGCTGAAGCTTTCTTT.

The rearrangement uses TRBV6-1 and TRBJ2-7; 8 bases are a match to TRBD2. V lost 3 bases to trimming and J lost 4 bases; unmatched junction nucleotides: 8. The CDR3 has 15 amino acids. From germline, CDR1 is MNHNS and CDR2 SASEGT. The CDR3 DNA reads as TGTGCCAGCAGTGAGCGAAGCGGGAGAGGTTACGAGCAGTACTTC. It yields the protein CASSERSGRGYEQYF.

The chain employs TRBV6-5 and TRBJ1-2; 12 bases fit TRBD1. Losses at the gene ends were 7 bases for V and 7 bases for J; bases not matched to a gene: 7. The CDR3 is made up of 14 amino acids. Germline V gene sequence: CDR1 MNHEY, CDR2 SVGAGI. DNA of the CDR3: TGTGCCAGCAAGCCGGGACAGGGGGCCTCTGGCTACACCTTC. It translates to CASKPGQGASGYTF.

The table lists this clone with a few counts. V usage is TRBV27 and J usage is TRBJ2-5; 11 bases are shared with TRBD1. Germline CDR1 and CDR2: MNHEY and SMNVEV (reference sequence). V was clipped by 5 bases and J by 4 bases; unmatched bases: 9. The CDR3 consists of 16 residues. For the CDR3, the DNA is TGTGCCAGCAGTAATGATGGGACAGGGGGTACAGAGACCCAGTACTTC. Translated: CASSNDGTGGTETQYF.

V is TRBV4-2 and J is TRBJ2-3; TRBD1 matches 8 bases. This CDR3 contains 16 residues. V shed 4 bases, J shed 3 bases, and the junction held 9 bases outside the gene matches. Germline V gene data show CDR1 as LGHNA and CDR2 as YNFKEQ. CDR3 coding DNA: TGTGCCAGCAGCCCACCGAGACAGGGGTTAACAGATACGCAGTATTTT. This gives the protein CASSPPRQGLTDTQYF.

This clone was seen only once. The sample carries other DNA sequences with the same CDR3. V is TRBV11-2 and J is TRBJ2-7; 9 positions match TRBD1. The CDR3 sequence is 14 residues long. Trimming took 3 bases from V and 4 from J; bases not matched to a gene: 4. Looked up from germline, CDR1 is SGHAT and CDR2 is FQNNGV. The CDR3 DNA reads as TGTGCCAGCAGCTTGGGACAGGGTGGATACGAGCAGTACTTC. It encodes CASSLGQGGYEQYF.

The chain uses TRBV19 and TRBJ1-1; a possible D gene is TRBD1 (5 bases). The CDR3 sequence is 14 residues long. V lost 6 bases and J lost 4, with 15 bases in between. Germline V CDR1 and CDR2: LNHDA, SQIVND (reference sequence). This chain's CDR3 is CASSWGGSGTEAFF. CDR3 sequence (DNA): TGTGCCAGTAGCTGGGGGGGGAGTGGCACTGAAGCTTTCTTT. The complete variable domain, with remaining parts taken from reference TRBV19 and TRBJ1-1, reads DGGITQSPKYLFRKEGQNVTLSCEQNLNHDAMYWYRQDPGQGLRLIYYSQIVNDFQKGDIAEGYSVSREKKESFPLTVTSAQKNPTAFYLCASSWGGSGTEAFFGQGTRLTVV.

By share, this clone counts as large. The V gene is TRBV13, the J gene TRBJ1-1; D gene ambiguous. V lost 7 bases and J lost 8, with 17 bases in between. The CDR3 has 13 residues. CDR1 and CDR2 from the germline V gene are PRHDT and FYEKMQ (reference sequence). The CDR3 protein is CASTTERRTEAFF. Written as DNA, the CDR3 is TGTGCCAGCACTACCGAGAGGAGAACGGAAGCTTTCTTT.

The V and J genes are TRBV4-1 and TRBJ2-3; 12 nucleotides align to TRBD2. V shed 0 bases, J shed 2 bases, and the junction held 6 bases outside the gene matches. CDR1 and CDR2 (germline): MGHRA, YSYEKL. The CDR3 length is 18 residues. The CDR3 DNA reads TGCGCCAGCAGCCAAGATACCCTAGCGGGGGGGCCCACAGATACGCAGTATTTT. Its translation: CASSQDTLAGGPTDTQYF.

CDR3 sequence reads: CASRGLAGGNFYEQYF. CDR3 nucleotide sequence: TGTGCCAGCAGGGGACTAGCGGGAGGGAATTTCTACGAGCAGTACTTC. V gene TRBV2 combines with J gene TRBJ2-7; 16 nucleotides line up with TRBD2. The germline V gene encodes CDR1 SNHLY and CDR2 FYNNEI. J was trimmed by 3 bases and V by 6 bases; bases with no gene match: 5. This CDR3 is built from 16 residues.